Listed below are T cell receptor beta chains from one sample, sequenced in a study of lymphopenia after photon versus proton radiotherapy. Assay: immunoSEQ multiplex PCR; the TCRdb copy retains only in-frame clones and omits some. The sample holds 35,000 to 50,000 clones, about 94% seen once. The source was peripheral blood, collected from a patient treated with photon-based radiotherapy. Source of these receptors: a man aged 55-75 years with cholangiocarcinoma. The CDR3 runs from the conserved cysteine through the conserved F or W. Each record gives: V gene, J gene, clone size, CDR3 length, D gene, CDR3 protein, CDR3 DNA. D genes are given only for firm matches. A clone size is listed for some rows: how often the clone was seen (once, few, many), or a class if it is expanded.

TRBV19	TRBJ1-5	NA	14	NA	CASSIAEGQGPQHF	TGTGCCAGTAGTATAGCTGAAGGTCAGGGGCCCCAGCATTTT
TRBV28	TRBJ1-5	NA	17	TRBD1	CASSLGLTGAINQPQHF	TGTGCCAGCAGCCTAGGGCTGACAGGGGCCATCAATCAGCCCCAGCATTTT
TRBV20-1	TRBJ2-3	NA	10	NA	CSASVDTQYF	TGCAGTGCTAGTGTGGATACGCAGTATTTT
TRBV27	TRBJ2-1	NA	18	TRBD1	CASSPDRGHPSSYNEQFF	TGTGCCAGCAGTCCGGACAGGGGCCATCCATCCTCCTACAATGAGCAGTTCTTC
TRBV27	TRBJ2-7	once	14	TRBD1	CASSFRDRSYEQYF	TGTGCCAGCAGTTTCCGGGACAGGAGTTACGAGCAGTACTTC
TRBV18	TRBJ1-3	NA	15	TRBD1	CASSPLPTGENTIYF	TGTGCCAGCTCACCCCTCCCGACAGGGGAGAACACCATATATTTT
TRBV18	TRBJ2-1	NA	16	NA	CASSPLGRGPNNEQFF	TGTGCCAGCTCACCGCTTGGACGGGGGCCTAATAATGAGCAGTTCTTC
TRBV14	TRBJ2-7	NA	13	NA	CASSQDYNYEQYF	TGTGCCAGCAGCCAAGATTACAACTACGAGCAGTACTTC
TRBV7-2	TRBJ2-2	NA	14	NA	CASSLAHLTGELFF	TGTGCCAGCAGCTTAGCCCACTTGACCGGGGAGCTGTTTTTT
TRBV4-1	TRBJ2-3	NA	18	TRBD2	CASSQGVLAGGPPDTQYF	TGCGCCAGCAGCCAAGGGGTACTAGCGGGAGGGCCCCCAGATACGCAGTATTTT
TRBV5-1	TRBJ2-7	NA	15	TRBD1	CASSLAETGYAEQYF	TGCGCCAGCAGCTTGGCCGAGACAGGGTATGCCGAGCAGTACTTC
TRBV2	TRBJ1-2	NA	14	TRBD1	CASRTGQGTYGYTF	TGTGCCAGCAGGACGGGACAGGGAACCTATGGCTACACCTTC
TRBV9	TRBJ2-1	NA	15	NA	CASSPAELTYNEQFF	TGTGCCAGCAGCCCGGCGGAGCTTACCTACAATGAGCAGTTCTTC
TRBV28	TRBJ2-3	NA	20	TRBD2	CASRTEKLAGGPIRFDTQYF	TGTGCCAGCAGGACGGAGAAACTAGCGGGAGGGCCAATCAGGTTCGATACGCAGTATTTT
TRBV28	TRBJ1-1	NA	11	NA	CASSYYTEAFF	TGTGCCAGCAGTTACTACACTGAAGCTTTCTTT
TRBV10-3	TRBJ1-2	once	15	TRBD1	CAISGYRGIMEGYTF	TGTGCCATCAGTGGGTACAGGGGGATTATGGAGGGCTACACCTTC
TRBV5-6	TRBJ2-2	NA	15	NA	CASSLGGWDTGELFF	TGTGCCAGCAGCTTGGGAGGGTGGGACACCGGGGAGCTGTTTTTT
TRBV11-3	TRBJ2-7	NA	14	TRBD1	CASSPRDRPYEQYF	TGTGCCAGCAGCCCTCGGGACAGACCCTACGAGCAGTACTTC
TRBV2	TRBJ2-2	NA	13	NA	CASNPLGTGELFF	TGTGCCAGCAATCCCCTAGGGACCGGGGAGCTGTTTTTT
TRBV2	TRBJ2-5	NA	12	NA	CAHTDSQETQYF	TGTGCCCATACCGACAGTCAAGAGACCCAGTACTTC
TRBV9	TRBJ2-1	few	16	NA	CASTPFGTGAYNEQFF	TGTGCCAGCACCCCATTCGGGACGGGAGCCTACAATGAGCAGTTCTTC
TRBV28	TRBJ2-3	NA	13	NA	CASNPGAVDTQYF	TGTGCCAGCAATCCGGGAGCAGTAGATACGCAGTATTTT
TRBV7-9	TRBJ1-1	NA	14	TRBD1	CASRLTGIYGEAFF	TGTGCCAGCAGACTGACAGGGATCTACGGTGAAGCTTTCTTT
TRBV4-2	TRBJ1-2	NA	15	NA	CASSQDLARLYGYTF	TGTGCCAGCAGCCAAGATTTAGCCCGCCTCTATGGCTACACCTTC
TRBV11-3	TRBJ1-3	NA	14	NA	CASSLGAFGNTIYF	TGTGCCAGCAGCTTAGGCGCTTTCGGAAACACCATATATTTT
TRBV7-2	TRBJ2-2	NA	14	NA	CASSLGWGTGELFF	TGTGCCAGCAGCTTGGGGTGGGGGACCGGGGAGCTGTTTTTT
TRBV28	TRBJ2-5	NA	14	TRBD2	CASSLMGLEETQYF	TGTGCCAGCAGTTTAATGGGACTAGAAGAGACCCAGTACTTC
TRBV5-4	TRBJ2-1	once	14	NA	CASRGAAPTNEQFF	TGTGCCAGCAGGGGGGCTGCCCCCACCAATGAGCAGTTCTTC
TRBV19	TRBJ2-2	NA	14	NA	CASSIPGAVGELFF	TGTGCCAGTAGTATACCCGGGGCGGTCGGGGAGCTGTTTTTT
TRBV5-5	TRBJ1-5	few	16	TRBD1	CASSPRPGQGNQPQHF	TGTGCCAGCAGCCCCCGGCCGGGACAGGGCAATCAGCCCCAGCATTTT
TRBV18	TRBJ2-1	NA	13	NA	CASSPFVSNEQFF	TGTGCCAGCTCACCATTCGTATCCAATGAGCAGTTCTTC
TRBV6-1	TRBJ2-7	NA	14	TRBD1	CASSAAQGPYEQYF	TGTGCCAGCAGTGCCGCACAGGGGCCCTACGAGCAGTACTTC
TRBV7-9	TRBJ2-1	NA	13	NA	CASSLDSVDEQFF	TGTGCCAGCAGCTTAGATTCAGTTGATGAGCAGTTCTTC
TRBV6-8	TRBJ1-6	NA	16	TRBD1	CASRVTSTEQGSPLHF	TGTGCCAGCAGAGTTACGTCGACAGAACAGGGGTCACCCCTCCACTTT
TRBV2	TRBJ2-4	NA	15	TRBD1	CASSEAQGAADIQYF	TGTGCCAGCAGTGAAGCGCAGGGGGCAGCGGACATTCAGTACTTC
TRBV28	TRBJ1-4	NA	13	NA	CASSLRRVEKLFF	TGTGCCAGCAGTTTAAGGAGGGTGGAAAAACTGTTTTTT
TRBV9	TRBJ2-4	NA	14	NA	CASSVTGKGNIQYF	TGTGCCAGCAGCGTAACAGGGAAGGGGAACATTCAGTACTTC